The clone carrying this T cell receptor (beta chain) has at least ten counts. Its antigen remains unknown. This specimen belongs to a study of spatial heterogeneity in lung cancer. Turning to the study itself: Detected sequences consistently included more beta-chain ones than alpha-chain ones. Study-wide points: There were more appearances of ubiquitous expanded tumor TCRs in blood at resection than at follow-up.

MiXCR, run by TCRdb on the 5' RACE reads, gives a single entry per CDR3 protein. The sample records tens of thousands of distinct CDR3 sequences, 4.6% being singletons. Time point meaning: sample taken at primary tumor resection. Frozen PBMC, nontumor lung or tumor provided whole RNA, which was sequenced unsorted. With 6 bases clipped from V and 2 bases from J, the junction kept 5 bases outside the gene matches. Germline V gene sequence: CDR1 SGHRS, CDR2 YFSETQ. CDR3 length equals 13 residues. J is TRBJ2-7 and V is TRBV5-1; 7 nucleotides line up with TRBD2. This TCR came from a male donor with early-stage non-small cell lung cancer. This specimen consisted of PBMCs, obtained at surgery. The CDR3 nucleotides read TGCGCCAGCACGGCGGGAGACGCCTACGAGCAGTACTTC. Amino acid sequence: CASTAGDAYEQYF.